Listed below are T cell receptor beta chains from one sample, sequenced in a study of blood T cell repertoires in COVID-19. Profiled with immunoSEQ multiplex PCR; TCRdb holds only in-frame clones, not every one. The sample holds 140,000 or so clones, approximately 84% seen once. Sequenced input: peripheral blood. The receptors stem from a woman aged 55-69 years with acute or convalescent COVID-19. The CDR3 runs from the conserved cysteine through the conserved F or W. A D gene is named only where the DNA matches it firmly. The size of a clone is reported for some rows only, either as once, few or many, or as a class for expanded clones.

d_gene,v_gene,j_gene,abundance,CDR3nt,CDR3aa
TRBD2,TRBV7-2,TRBJ2-7,NA,TGTGCCAGCAGCTCCAGCGGGAGGGTATACGACGAGCAGTACTTC,CASSSSGRVYDEQYF
NA,TRBV7-9,TRBJ2-7,NA,TGTGCCAGCAGCGCCCTTGTCTATGAGCAGTACTTC,CASSALVYEQYF
TRBD1,TRBV27,TRBJ2-7,few,TGTGCTAAGACAGGGGAAATCTACGAGCAGTACTTC,CAKTGEIYEQYF
NA,TRBV4-1,TRBJ1-2,NA,TGCGCCAGCAGCCAGCCCTTCCGGGGAATCAACTATGGCTACACCTTC,CASSQPFRGINYGYTF
TRBD2,TRBV10-2,TRBJ2-7,NA,TGCGCCAGCAGTGAGCAGGGACTAGCGCTTTACGAGCAGTACTTC,CASSEQGLALYEQYF
TRBD2,TRBV4-2,TRBJ2-1,NA,TGTGCCAGCAGCCAAGATTCCGAGGTTGGCGGACTAGCGGGGAGATACAATGAGCAGTTCTTC,CASSQDSEVGGLAGRYNEQFF
TRBD2,TRBV10-3,TRBJ2-1,NA,TGTGCCATCGGCGGGGGCTCCTACAATGAGCAGTTCTTC,CAIGGGSYNEQFF
TRBD2,TRBV19,TRBJ2-1,once,TGTGCCAGTAGTGGGGGACTAGCGGGGGCGAATGAGCAGTTCTTC,CASSGGLAGANEQFF
NA,TRBV6-1,TRBJ2-1,NA,TGTGCCAGCAGTGATCGGGATCGGGCCCTAGGGCTCTACAATGAGCAGTTCTTC,CASSDRDRALGLYNEQFF
TRBD1,TRBV27,TRBJ2-7,medium-sized,TGTGCCAGCAGTTGGGGACAGGGTTCATCCTACGAGCAGTACTTC,CASSWGQGSSYEQYF
TRBD1,TRBV3-1/TRBV3-2,TRBJ1-2,few,TGTGCCAGCAGCCAAGGCGGACAGGGCTGGGGCTACACCTTC,CASSQGGQGWGYTF
TRBD2,TRBV2,TRBJ2-1,NA,TGTGCCAGCAGTGATGCTAGCGGGAGGACCTACAATGAGCAGTTCTTC,CASSDASGRTYNEQFF
TRBD1,TRBV5-1,TRBJ1-1,NA,TGCGCCAGCAGCGGGACAGTCGTGGGGAACACTGAAGCTTTCTTT,CASSGTVVGNTEAFF
NA,TRBV12-3/TRBV12-4,TRBJ2-1,NA,TGTGCCACCGGAGGGACTTCAAATAGGGAGCAGTTCTTC,CATGGTSNREQFF
TRBD2,TRBV4-2,TRBJ2-7,few,TGTGCCAGCAGCCGAGGACTAGCGGGAGAGAGGAAGTTGGACGAGCAGTACTTC,CASSRGLAGERKLDEQYF